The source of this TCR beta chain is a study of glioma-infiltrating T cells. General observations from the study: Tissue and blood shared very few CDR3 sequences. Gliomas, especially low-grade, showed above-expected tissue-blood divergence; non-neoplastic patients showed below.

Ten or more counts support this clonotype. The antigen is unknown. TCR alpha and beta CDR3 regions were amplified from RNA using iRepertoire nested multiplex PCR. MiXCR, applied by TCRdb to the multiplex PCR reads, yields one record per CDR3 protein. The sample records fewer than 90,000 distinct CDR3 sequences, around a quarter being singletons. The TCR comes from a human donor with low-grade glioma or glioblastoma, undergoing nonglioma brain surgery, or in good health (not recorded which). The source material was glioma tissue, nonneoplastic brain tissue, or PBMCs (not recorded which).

CDR3 nucleotides: TGTGCCAGCAGTTTATTTTTCCGGAGCACAGATACGCAGTATTTT. Translating gives CASSLFFRSTDTQYF. This sequence joins TRBV12-3 or TRBV12-4 and TRBJ2-3; D not resolved. This CDR3 contains 15 residues. Trimming left V 2 bases short and J 0 bases short, with 9 bases between.